The rows below give T cell receptor beta chains drawn from one sample of a study of shared clonotypes between healthy human individuals. Generated by immunoSEQ multiplex PCR, the TCRdb table keeps only in-frame clones and is missing some. Among about 2.1 million clones listed, 90% to 95% were seen once. Sequenced material: naive CD8+ T cells from PBMCs. These receptors came from a man between 18 and 35 years old in good health. Some clones in this sample may be carry-over from other donors' samples. The CDR3 runs from the conserved cysteine through the conserved F or W. A D gene is named only where the DNA matches it firmly. Clone size is given for some rows only: seen once, a few or many times, or a class if the clone is expanded.

clone_size,d_call,j_call,cdr3_length,v_call,cdr3_nt,cdr3_aa
once,-,TRBJ1-4,13,TRBV2,TGTGCCAGCAAAAACAGGGATTACGAAAAACTGTTTTTT,CASKNRDYEKLFF
-,-,TRBJ1-2,15,TRBV7-9,TGTGCCAGCAGCGTATCCGGCCTAATGGTCGGTGGCTACACCTTC,CASSVSGLMVGGYTF
-,-,TRBJ2-3,15,TRBV5-1,TGCGCCAGCAGCGGCCATCGGGACAGCACAGATACGCAGTATTTT,CASSGHRDSTDTQYF
few,-,TRBJ1-1,10,TRBV6-5,TGTGCCAGCGGAGGCACTGAAGCTTTCTTT,CASGGTEAFF
-,TRBD1,TRBJ2-2,15,TRBV6-5,TGTGCCAGCAGTTTAGCCGGGACAGGGACCGGGGAGCTGTTTTTT,CASSLAGTGTGELFF
-,-,TRBJ2-5,15,TRBV5-4,TGTGCCAGCAGCTTGGCCAACCTCCTTGGGGAGACCCAGTACTTC,CASSLANLLGETQYF
-,TRBD1,TRBJ1-2,13,TRBV5-1,TGCGCCAGCACGAGACAGGGGGACTATGGCTACACCTTC,CASTRQGDYGYTF
-,-,TRBJ2-2,13,TRBV27,TGTGCCAGCAGTTGGAGAGAGGGCGGGGAGCTGTTTTTT,CASSWREGGELFF
-,-,TRBJ1-4,15,TRBV5-5,TGTGCCAGCAGCTTGGATTGGCAGGGCGGCGAAAAACTGTTTTTT,CASSLDWQGGEKLFF
-,-,TRBJ2-1,14,TRBV30,TGTGCCTGGAGTGTAGCATGGCAGGCCAATGAGCAGTTCTTC,CAWSVAWQANEQFF
-,-,TRBJ2-5,16,TRBV11-2,TGTGCCAGCAGTAATAGGGTCACGGCCAACCAAGAGACCCAGTACTTC,CASSNRVTANQETQYF
once,-,TRBJ1-3,14,TRBV9,TGTGCCAGCAGCGGCACGTTGACCGGAAACACCATATATTTT,CASSGTLTGNTIYF
-,TRBD1,TRBJ1-1,13,TRBV10-1,TGCGCCAGCGCCGGACAGGCGGGGACTGAAGCTTTCTTT,CASAGQAGTEAFF
few,-,TRBJ1-2,13,TRBV4-1,TGCGCCAGCAGCCTCCTAATTGGACAGATCTTCACCTTC,CASSLLIGQIFTF
once,-,TRBJ2-2,14,TRBV11-2,TGTGCCAGCAGCCTTGGGCTCGGGACCGGGGAGCTGTTTTTT,CASSLGLGTGELFF
-,-,TRBJ2-1,13,TRBV27,TGTGCCAGCAGTTTACTGCCAGTTAACGAGCAGTTCTTC,CASSLLPVNEQFF
-,-,TRBJ2-1,14,TRBV29-1,TGCAGCGTTGCCGGGACTTCGCTATACAATGAGCAGTTCTTC,CSVAGTSLYNEQFF
-,-,TRBJ1-2,14,TRBV6-1,TGTGCCAGCAGTGAAGGCCCGCGGATATATGGCTACACCTTC,CASSEGPRIYGYTF
-,TRBD2,TRBJ2-1,15,TRBV6-6,TGTGCCAGCAGCAATCTAGCGGGAGTATGGGATGAGCAGTTCTTC,CASSNLAGVWDEQFF
-,-,TRBJ2-3,17,TRBV5-4,TGTGCCAGCAGCCCCCCCACGGGGGGACACAACACAGATACGCAGTATTTT,CASSPPTGGHNTDTQYF
-,-,TRBJ2-7,15,TRBV6-5,TGTGCCAGCAGTTACTTCAGCGCGAGCTCCTACGAGCAGTACTTC,CASSYFSASSYEQYF
-,TRBD1,TRBJ1-3,16,TRBV6-5,TGTGCCAGCAGTTACACAGGGGAAGGAACTGGAAACACCATATATTTT,CASSYTGEGTGNTIYF
-,-,TRBJ1-1,13,TRBV4-1,TGCGCCAGCAGCCAAGGGGTGGGACGGGAAGCTTTCTTT,CASSQGVGREAFF